The 20 T cell receptor beta chains below all came from one sample that was sequenced in a study of T cell changes during pregnancy in multiple sclerosis. Repertoires were generated with immunoSEQ multiplex PCR, while TCRdb's copy carries only in-frame clones and drops some. This table has about 51,000 clones, 94% appearing once. The starting material was CD4+ T cells from peripheral blood mononuclear cells, obtained in the second trimester of pregnancy. These receptors were collected from a female donor with multiple sclerosis, enrolled in a pregnancy study.

The chain recombines TRBV6-1 with TRBJ1-5; TRBD1 aligns across 8 bases. This CDR3 is built from 22 residues. The germline gives CDR1 MNHNS, CDR2 SASEGT. The V gene end was trimmed by 2 bases and the J gene end by 0 bases; junction bases not matched to a gene: 21. The CDR3 bases are TGTGCCAGCAGTGAAACGGGGAGGGGCCAGGGGGCGGGTTCCCGTAGCAATCAGCCCCAGCATTTT. Translation: CASSETGRGQGAGSRSNQPQHF.

The V and J genes are TRBV4-3 and TRBJ1-2; 8 bases map to TRBD1. The ends lost 4 bases at V and 6 bases at J; junction bases unmatched: 13. The germline gives CDR1 LGHNA, CDR2 YSLEER. There are 16 residues in the CDR3. CDR3 in amino acids: CASSRNTGTGTDGYTF. The CDR3 nucleotides read TGCGCCAGCAGCCGAAATACCGGGACAGGTACGGATGGCTACACCTTC.

The chain has TRBV5-1 and TRBJ2-2; 12 bases map to TRBD2. This CDR3 has 16 amino acids. CDR1 is SGHRS and CDR2 is YFSETQ in the germline V gene. V gave up 3 bases and J gave up 1 base; unmatched junction bases: 1. CDR3 sequence (DNA): TGCGCCAGCAGCTCGGGACTAGCGGGGAACACCGGGGAGCTGTTTTTT. Amino acid sequence: CASSSGLAGNTGELFF.

The rearrangement joins TRBV5-1 to TRBJ2-5, with 10 bases aligning to TRBD2. J lost 4 bases, V lost 2 bases, and 5 bases had no gene match. Germline loops: CDR1 SGHRS, CDR2 YFSETQ. This CDR3 is 15 amino acids long. CDR3 nucleotides: TGCGCCAGCAGCTTTCAGCGGGGGGGCCCAGAGACCCAGTACTTC. This codes for CASSFQRGGPETQYF.

The genes are TRBV19 and TRBJ1-5; unclear D gene. CDR1 and CDR2 (germline): LNHDA, SQIVND (reference sequence). The CDR3 spans 14 residues. Trimming stripped 3 bases from V and 3 bases from J, with 9 bases between. As DNA, the CDR3 is TGTGCCAGTAGTATCCCCAGATTCAATCAGCCCCAGCATTTT. Translated, it gives CASSIPRFNQPQHF. Drawing the rest from reference TRBV19 and TRBJ1-5, the complete variable domain is DGGITQSPKYLFRKEGQNVTLSCEQNLNHDAMYWYRQDPGQGLRLIYYSQIVNDFQKGDIAEGYSVSREKKESFPLTVTSAQKNPTAFYLCASSIPRFNQPQHFGDGTRLSIL.

The chain carries TRBV15 and TRBJ2-7; 8 nucleotides agree with TRBD1. Germline values: CDR1 LNHNV, CDR2 YYDKDF (reference sequence). The CDR3 has 16 amino acids. After removal of 1 base from V and 5 bases from J, the junction contained 10 bases not matched to a gene. This CDR3 is CATSRGYSDRGHEQYF. In DNA form, the CDR3 reads TGTGCCACCAGCAGAGGTTACTCCGACAGGGGACACGAGCAGTACTTC.

This chain connects TRBV18 to TRBJ2-3; 7 bases line up with TRBD1. The germline CDR1 and CDR2 sequences are KGHSH and LQKENI. J gave up 4 bases and V 4 bases, and 17 bases lay outside the gene matches. There are 18 residues in the CDR3. CDR3: CASSQDGTRGSLADTQYF. The CDR3 nucleotides read TGTGCCAGCTCACAAGACGGGACCAGGGGGTCCCTCGCAGATACGCAGTATTTT.

V gene TRBV7-2 combines with J gene TRBJ2-7; TRBD2 matches at 7 bases. CDR3 length: 14 residues. CDR1 and CDR2 (germline): SGHTA, FQGNSA. V shed 4 bases, J shed 5 bases, and the junction held 8 bases outside the gene matches. CDR3 sequence (DNA): TGTGCCAGCAGCTCCGGATCAGGGAGGGACGAGCAGTACTTC. Encoded protein: CASSSGSGRDEQYF. The full variable domain, with the rest looked up from reference TRBV7-2 and TRBJ2-7, is GAGVSQSPSNKVTEKGKDVELRCDPISGHTALYWYRQSLGQGLEFLIYFQGNSAPDKSGLPSDRFSAERTGGSVSTLTIQRTQQEDSAVYLCASSSGSGRDEQYFGPGTRLTVT.

The chain joins TRBV6-1 to TRBJ1-2, with 9 bases lining up with TRBD1. Trimming removed 6 bases from V and 2 bases from J; junction bases left unmatched: 13. This CDR3 comprises 17 residues. CDR1 is MNHNS, CDR2 SASEGT, per germline. The CDR3 loop is CASREPKGGTGNYGYTF. The CDR3 nucleotides read TGTGCCAGCAGGGAACCGAAAGGTGGGACAGGGAACTATGGCTACACCTTC.

The rearrangement links TRBV5-6 to TRBJ1-2, with no clear D. The CDR3 contains 13 residues. The V gene lost 6 bases and the J gene lost 0 bases, with 9 bases spanning the gap. Germline V gives CDR1 SGHDT, CDR2 YYEEEE. The CDR3 region has the DNA TGTGCCAGCATTTACGGGACTAACTATGGCTACACCTTC. Protein sequence: CASIYGTNYGYTF.

This clone was seen only once. The V and J genes are TRBV5-5 and TRBJ1-5, with D possibly being TRBD1 (6 bases). The germline V gene encodes CDR1 SGHKS and CDR2 YYEKEE (reference sequence). CDR3 length: 16 residues. The V end was cut by 4 bases, the J end by 3 bases, with 17 bases between. The CDR3 bases are TGTGCCAGCAGCCCTGGGACGGGGGGCTCCAATCAGCCCCAGCATTTT. Its protein product is CASSPGTGGSNQPQHF.

This chain connects TRBV19 to TRBJ2-5; TRBD1 agrees at 10 bases. J lost 5 bases, V lost 4 bases, and 13 bases had no gene match. This CDR3 spans 17 amino acids. Germline V lookup: CDR1 LNHDA, CDR2 SQIVND (reference sequence). In nucleotides, the CDR3 is TGTGCCAGTAGTAGGGGGACCGGGACAGGGGCGGGGGAGACCCAGTACTTC. It specifies CASSRGTGTGAGETQYF.

The J gene is TRBJ1-6, the V gene TRBV10-3; maybe TRBD1 (5 bases). The germline CDR1 and CDR2 sequences are ENHRY and SYGVKD. The CDR3 has 14 amino acids. Trimming took 2 bases from V and 6 from J, leaving 8 bases between them. CDR3 amino acids: CAISEMGGNSPLHF. The DNA for the CDR3 is TGTGCCATCAGTGAGATGGGGGGTAATTCACCCCTCCACTTT.

The rearrangement uses TRBV7-3 and TRBJ2-1; 13 bases line up with TRBD2. The germline gives CDR1 SGHTA, CDR2 FQGTGA. Trimming removed 3 bases from V and 6 bases from J; junction bases left unmatched: 2. This CDR3 is 15 amino acids long. CDR3 in DNA: TGTGCCAGCAGCTTGCGACTAGCGGGGGGCAATGAGCAGTTCTTC. This translates into CASSLRLAGGNEQFF.

The V and J genes are TRBV7-2 and TRBJ2-3; a weak D match, TRBD1 (6 bases). Germline CDR1 is SGHTA and CDR2 is FQGNSA. CDR3 size: 14 residues. The V and J ends lost 5 bases and 2 bases respectively, with 11 bases between them. CDR3 bases: TGTGCCAGCAGCCCCCGGGGACACACAGATACGCAGTATTTT. It codes for CASSPRGHTDTQYF. The variable domain in full, completed from reference TRBV7-2 and TRBJ2-3, reads GAGVSQSPSNKVTEKGKDVELRCDPISGHTALYWYRQSLGQGLEFLIYFQGNSAPDKSGLPSDRFSAERTGGSVSTLTIQRTQQEDSAVYLCASSPRGHTDTQYFGPGTRLTVL.

The chain is built from TRBV9 and TRBJ1-6; D unresolved. Germline V lookup: CDR1 SGDLS, CDR2 YYNGEE. Trimming stripped 3 bases from V and 10 bases from J, with 17 bases between. This CDR3 has 15 residues. In nucleotides, the CDR3 is TGTGCCAGCAGCGAGTCTTTGGCGGCGGGCTCACCCCTCCACTTT. Translation gives CASSESLAAGSPLHF.

The chain is built from TRBV29-1 and TRBJ1-2; 8 nucleotides line up with TRBD1. Germline V gene sequence: CDR1 SQVTM, CDR2 ANQGSEA. Unmatched junction bases numbered 10, after V lost 5 bases and J lost 8 bases. The CDR3 covers 13 residues. Written as DNA, the CDR3 is TGCAGCGTTTCGTTTGGCAGGGGGCTGGGCTACACCTTC. This codes for CSVSFGRGLGYTF.

V is TRBV7-2 and J is TRBJ2-7; a possible D gene is TRBD1 (6 bases). This CDR3 spans 14 amino acids. Germline V gene lookup returns CDR1 SGHTA and CDR2 FQGNSA. The ends were cut back, 2 bases at V and 2 bases at J, with 10 bases in the middle. The CDR3 bases are TGTGCCAGCAGCTTAAGCCAGGGGCCCTACGAGCAGTACTTC. Protein product: CASSLSQGPYEQYF.

V is TRBV11-2 and J is TRBJ1-2, with 7 nucleotides matching TRBD1. Germline V lookup: CDR1 SGHAT, CDR2 FQNNGV. The CDR3 totals 13 residues. V lost 3 bases, J lost 7 bases, and 5 bases stayed unmatched. CDR3 in DNA: TGTGCCAGCAGCTTCACAGGGGAGAGTGGCTACACCTTC. Its protein product is CASSFTGESGYTF.

This clone has a single count. The V call is TRBV5-1, the J call TRBJ2-7; TRBD1 agrees at 8 bases. Trimming cost V 5 bases and J 1 base; bases outside gene matches: 5. The CDR3 runs to 14 residues. The germline CDR1 and CDR2 sequences are SGHRS and YFSETQ. The CDR3 loop is CASSPRDRSYEQYF. For the CDR3, the DNA is TGCGCCAGCAGTCCTCGGGACAGGTCCTACGAGCAGTACTTC.